The 21 T cell receptor beta chains given below trace back to one sample, sequenced in a study of shared clonotypes between healthy human individuals. Sequenced by immunoSEQ multiplex PCR; TCRdb stores in-frame clones only, minus some. The sample lists 950,000 to 1,100,000 clones; around 74% were seen once. Sequencing was carried out using memory CD4+ T cells sorted from blood. Subset reported: CD45RA-negative fraction. The receptors stem from a man aged 18 to 30 in good health.

This clone was seen more than once but under ten times. Distinct nucleotide sequences in the sample also encode this CDR3. The CDR3 bases are TGTGCCAGCAGCTTGGGACTAGCGGGAGGCGAGCAGTACTTC. Its protein is CASSLGLAGGEQYF. The V call is TRBV7-2, the J call TRBJ2-7, with 15 positions matching TRBD2. CDR3 length equals 14 residues. In germline, CDR1 is SGHTA, CDR2 FQGNSA. The ends lost 3 bases at V and 6 bases at J; junction bases unmatched: 0.

In DNA form, the CDR3 reads TGTGCCAGCAGCCCTGGAGGGGTCCCCTACGAGCAGTACTTC. Protein product: CASSPGGVPYEQYF. The rearrangement links TRBV5-4 to TRBJ2-7, with a possible D match to TRBD2 (6 bases). Germline loops: CDR1 SGHNT, CDR2 YYREEE (reference sequence). V shed 4 bases and J shed 2 bases, with 13 bases lying between them. The CDR3 consists of 14 residues.

The gene calls are TRBV10-3 and TRBJ2-7, with 8 bases lining up with TRBD1. CDR3 size: 15 residues. Trimming took 2 bases from V and 0 from J; bases not matched to a gene: 3. Germline V gene lookup returns CDR1 ENHRY and CDR2 SYGVKD. CDR3 DNA sequence: TGTGCCATCAGTGAGGAGACAGGGGTCTCCTACGAGCAGTACTTC. This gives the protein CAISEETGVSYEQYF.

This chain links TRBV27 with TRBJ1-5, with 7 bases fitting TRBD1. Germline CDR1 MNHEY, CDR2 SMNVEV (reference sequence). The length of the CDR3 is 15 residues. V dropped 6 bases and J dropped 0; count of bases not matched to a gene: 5. The CDR3 spells CASSVQGNSNQPQHF. DNA of the CDR3: TGTGCCAGCAGCGTACAGGGGAATAGCAATCAGCCCCAGCATTTT.

This chain connects TRBV5-4 to TRBJ2-7, with D perhaps TRBD1 or TRBD2 (6 bases each). Germline V gene sequence: CDR1 SGHNT, CDR2 YYREEE (reference sequence). This CDR3 comprises 14 residues. V lost 0 bases and J 6 bases, leaving 13 bases between the germline ends. This CDR3 is CASSLDVGGFEQYF. CDR3 bases: TGTGCCAGCAGCTTGGACGTAGGGGGGTTCGAGCAGTACTTC.

In its sample, this clone was seen a few times. The J gene is TRBJ2-6, the V gene TRBV5-4; maybe TRBD1 (6 bases). This CDR3 region has 18 residues. Trimming cost V 3 bases and J 1 base, with 17 bases left between them. Germline CDR1 and CDR2: SGHNT and YYREEE (reference sequence). CDR3: CASSSGQPKPSGANVLTF. The CDR3 nucleotides are TGTGCCAGCAGCTCTGGACAGCCGAAACCATCTGGGGCCAACGTCCTGACTTTC.

The chain links TRBV18 to TRBJ1-6; no firm D call. CDR1 KGHSH and CDR2 LQKENI come from the germline V gene. This CDR3 contains 13 residues. Trimming took off 8 bases at V and 9 bases at J, with 14 bases between the two ends. Here the CDR3 DNA reads TGTGCCAGCACGCTAGTTACGGGTTCACCCCTCCACTTT. It is translated as CASTLVTGSPLHF.

This clone came up a few times. V gene TRBV6-5 combines with J gene TRBJ1-6, with D perhaps TRBD1 (5 bases). Trimming stripped 8 bases from V and 3 bases from J, with 8 bases between. The CDR3 length is 13 residues. Looked up from germline, CDR1 is MNHEY and CDR2 is SVGAGI. CDR3 in amino acids: CASSGDYNSPLHF. CDR3 bases: TGTGCCAGCTCGGGGGACTATAATTCACCCCTCCACTTT.

J is TRBJ2-5 and V is TRBV6-5, with TRBD1 matching over 8 bases. The length of the CDR3 is 15 residues. Per germline, CDR1 MNHEY and CDR2 SVGAGI. V lost 3 bases to trimming and J lost 5 bases; unmatched junction nucleotides: 8. The CDR3 DNA follows: TGTGCCAGCAGTTATCTGGGACAGGCCCCCGAGACCCAGTACTTC. This sequence encodes CASSYLGQAPETQYF.

This clone has a single count. The CDR3 DNA reads TGCGCCAGCAGCCAAGATCTGAGGGGCGACAGGGGGTCCGAGCAGTACTTC. Translating gives CASSQDLRGDRGSEQYF. The chain uses TRBV4-3 and TRBJ2-7; 9 bases align to TRBD1. Trimming at V came to 0 bases and at J to 6 bases, leaving 12 bases not matched to a gene. Germline V CDR1 and CDR2: LGHNA, YSLEER. The CDR3 is made up of 17 amino acids.

The rearrangement links TRBV28 to TRBJ1-1, with 7 positions matching TRBD1. The V segment lost 6 bases and the J segment 5 bases; nucleotides outside the gene matches: 15. The germline gives CDR1 MDHEN, CDR2 SYDVKM. The CDR3 has 16 residues. The CDR3 protein is CASSSNSRGGRTEAFF. The DNA of the CDR3 is TGTGCCAGCAGCTCCAATTCCAGGGGGGGAAGGACTGAAGCTTTCTTT.

This clone was counted between two and nine times. The same CDR3 is also encoded by other DNA sequences in this sample. This sequence joins TRBV18 and TRBJ2-3, with D unresolved. The CDR3 spans 12 residues. Germline lookup yields CDR1 KGHSH and CDR2 LQKENI. Trimming removed 4 bases at V and 0 bases at J, with 2 bases between. This CDR3 reads CASSLSTDTQYF. In DNA form, the CDR3 reads TGTGCCAGCTCACTAAGCACAGATACGCAGTATTTT.

This chain uses TRBV6-5 with TRBJ1-5, with TRBD1 as a possible D gene (5 bases). CDR1 is MNHEY and CDR2 is SVGAGI in the germline V gene. Trimming pared 8 bases from V and 6 bases from J, leaving 14 bases between. CDR3 length equals 13 residues. CDR3 in amino acids: CASGGGGGQPQHF. In DNA, the CDR3 is TGTGCCAGCGGAGGTGGGGGTGGTCAGCCCCAGCATTTT.

The rearrangement links TRBV10-3 to TRBJ2-7; 13 nucleotides line up with TRBD2. The CDR3 covers 16 residues. Trimming removed 7 bases from V and 4 bases from J; junction bases left unmatched: 10. CDR1 is ENHRY, CDR2 SYGVKD, per germline. Written as DNA, the CDR3 is TGTGCCATCAACAGTCCGACTAGCGGGAGGCAATACGAGCAGTACTTC. Translated, it gives CAINSPTSGRQYEQYF.

V and J are TRBV29-1 and TRBJ1-4; perhaps TRBD1 as D (5 bases). CDR3 size: 12 residues. Trimming shortened V by 5 bases and J by 3 bases, and 7 bases separated the two germline ends. The germline V gene encodes CDR1 SQVTM and CDR2 ANQGSEA. DNA of the CDR3: TGCAGCGTTCAGGGTTCTAATGAAAAACTGTTTTTT. Translating it yields CSVQGSNEKLFF.

The chain joins TRBV6-1 to TRBJ2-2, with D maybe TRBD1 (5 bases). This CDR3 comprises 14 residues. The V end lost 5 bases, the J end lost 4 bases, and 11 bases lay between the germline ends. Germline lookup yields CDR1 MNHNS and CDR2 SASEGT. CDR3 in amino acids: CASSRLQGTGELFF. The CDR3 bases are TGTGCCAGCAGTCGACTGCAGGGCACCGGGGAGCTGTTTTTT.

This clone was counted between two and nine times. The chain couples TRBV30 to TRBJ1-5; tentative D call: TRBD1 (6 bases). The CDR3 extends over 14 amino acids. Trimming took off 2 bases at V and 5 bases at J, with 13 bases between the two ends. Germline V gene sequence: CDR1 GTSNPN, CDR2 SVGIG (reference sequence). The CDR3 DNA reads TGTGCCTGGAGTCCAGACTCAGGGGATCAGCCCCAGCATTTT. Its protein product is CAWSPDSGDQPQHF.

The chain carries TRBV7-9 and TRBJ2-5; D not resolved. Trimming shortened V by 0 bases and J by 4 bases, and 6 bases separated the two germline ends. CDR3 size: 13 residues. CDR1 SEHNR and CDR2 FQNEAQ come from the germline V gene (reference sequence). The CDR3 here is CASSLATVETQYF. CDR3 nucleotide sequence: TGTGCCAGCAGCTTAGCAACTGTAGAGACCCAGTACTTC. Together with reference TRBV7-9 and TRBJ2-5, the CDR3 gives the full variable domain: DTGVSQNPRHKITKRGQNVTFRCDPISEHNRLYWYRQTLGQGPEFLTYFQNEAQLEKSRLLSDRFSAERPKGSFSTLEIQRTEQGDSAMYLCASSLATVETQYFGPGTRLLVL.

Regarding this clone: The identical CDR3 is also encoded by other nucleotide sequences in the sample. The genes are TRBV5-1 and TRBJ2-3; D perhaps matches TRBD1 (6 bases). The V gene's germline CDR1 is SGHRS and CDR2 YFSETQ. The CDR3 extends over 14 amino acids. With 2 bases removed from V and 2 bases from J, the gap between germline ends came to 9 bases. The CDR3, as DNA: TGCGCCAGCAGCTTACAGGGCACCACAGATACGCAGTATTTT. This translates into CASSLQGTTDTQYF.

This clone was seen more than once but under ten times. The chain is built from TRBV28 and TRBJ1-2; D is unresolved. Deletions cut 5 bases from V and 8 bases from J, with 9 bases between. Germline CDR1 and CDR2: MDHEN and SYDVKM. This CDR3 is built from 11 residues. The CDR3 DNA sequence: TGTGCCAGCAGTCGCCGGGCCGGCTACACCTTC. Protein sequence: CASSRRAGYTF.

The rearrangement joins TRBV19 to TRBJ2-3; D gene uncertain. Trimming stripped 6 bases from V and 5 bases from J, with 15 bases between. Per the germline V gene, CDR1 is LNHDA and CDR2 is SQIVND (reference sequence). The CDR3 runs 14 residues. For the CDR3, the DNA is TGTGCCAGTAGATCTGAGACCCCGGGAGATACGCAGTATTTT. Residues: CASRSETPGDTQYF.